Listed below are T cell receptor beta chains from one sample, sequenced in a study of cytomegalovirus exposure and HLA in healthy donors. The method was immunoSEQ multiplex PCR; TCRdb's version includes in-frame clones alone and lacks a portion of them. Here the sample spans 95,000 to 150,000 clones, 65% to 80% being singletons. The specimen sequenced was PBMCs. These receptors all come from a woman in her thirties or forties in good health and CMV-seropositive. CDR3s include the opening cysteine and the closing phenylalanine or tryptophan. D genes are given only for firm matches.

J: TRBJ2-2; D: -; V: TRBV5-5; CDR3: CASSLVGAGELFF
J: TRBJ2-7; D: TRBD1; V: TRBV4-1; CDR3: CASSQEPGTGATYEQYF
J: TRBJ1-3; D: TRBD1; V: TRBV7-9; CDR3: CASSWDRDSGNTIYF
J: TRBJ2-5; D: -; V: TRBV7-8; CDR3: CASSLNRGVQETQYF
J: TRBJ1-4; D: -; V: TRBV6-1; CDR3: CASSEVPNEKLFF
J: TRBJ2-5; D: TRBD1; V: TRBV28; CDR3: CASSPGTGNLETQYF
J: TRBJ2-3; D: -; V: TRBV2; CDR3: CASSVRGTTDTQYF
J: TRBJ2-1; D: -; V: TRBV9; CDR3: CASSVVGGGGSYNEQFF
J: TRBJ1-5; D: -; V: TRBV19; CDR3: CAWSVQGNQPQHF
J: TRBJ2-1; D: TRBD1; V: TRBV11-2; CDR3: CASSSRDRGSYNEQFF
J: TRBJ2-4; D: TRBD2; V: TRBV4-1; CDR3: CASSAGGAPAKNIQYF
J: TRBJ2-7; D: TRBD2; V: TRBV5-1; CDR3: CASSSLAREGEQYF
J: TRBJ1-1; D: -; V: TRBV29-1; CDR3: CSVVWSPGNTEAFF
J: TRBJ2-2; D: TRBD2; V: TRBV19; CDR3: CASRGGRMAGELFF
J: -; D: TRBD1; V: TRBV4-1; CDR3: CASSQEIGRGLEQYF